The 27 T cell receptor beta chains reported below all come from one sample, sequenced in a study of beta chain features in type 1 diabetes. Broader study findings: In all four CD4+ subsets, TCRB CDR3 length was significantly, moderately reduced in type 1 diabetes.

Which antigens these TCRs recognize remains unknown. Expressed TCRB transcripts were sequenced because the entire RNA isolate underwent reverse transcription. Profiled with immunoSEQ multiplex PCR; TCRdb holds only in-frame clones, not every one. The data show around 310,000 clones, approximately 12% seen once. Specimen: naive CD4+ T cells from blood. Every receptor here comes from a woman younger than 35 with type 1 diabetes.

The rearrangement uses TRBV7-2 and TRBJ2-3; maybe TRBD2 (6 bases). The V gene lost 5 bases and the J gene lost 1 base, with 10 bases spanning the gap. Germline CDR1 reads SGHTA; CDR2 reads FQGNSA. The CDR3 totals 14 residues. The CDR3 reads CASSVGTGTDTQYF. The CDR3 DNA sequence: TGTGCCAGCAGCGTAGGGACTGGCACAGATACGCAGTATTTT. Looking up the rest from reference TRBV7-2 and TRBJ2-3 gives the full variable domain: GAGVSQSPSNKVTEKGKDVELRCDPISGHTALYWYRQSLGQGLEFLIYFQGNSAPDKSGLPSDRFSAERTGGSVSTLTIQRTQQEDSAVYLCASSVGTGTDTQYFGPGTRLTVL.

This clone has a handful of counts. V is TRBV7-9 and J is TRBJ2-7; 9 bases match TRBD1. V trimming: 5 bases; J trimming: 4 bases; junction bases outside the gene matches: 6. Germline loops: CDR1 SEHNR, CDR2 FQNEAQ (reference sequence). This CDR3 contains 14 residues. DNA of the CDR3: TGTGCCAGCAGCCCCGGGACAGGGTCTTACGAGCAGTACTTC. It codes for CASSPGTGSYEQYF.

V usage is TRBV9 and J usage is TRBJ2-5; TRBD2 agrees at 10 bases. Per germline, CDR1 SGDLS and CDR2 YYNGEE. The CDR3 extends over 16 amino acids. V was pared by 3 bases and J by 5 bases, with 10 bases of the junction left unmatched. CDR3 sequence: CASSGLESSGGETQYF. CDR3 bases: TGTGCCAGCAGCGGATTGGAGAGTAGCGGGGGGGAGACCCAGTACTTC.

The CDR3 sequence is CASSPQQGANIYGYTF. The DNA of the CDR3 is TGTGCCAGTAGTCCGCAACAGGGGGCGAATATCTATGGCTACACCTTC. This sequence joins TRBV19 and TRBJ1-2; TRBD1 agrees at 9 bases. CDR3 size: 16 residues. After removal of 5 bases from V and 4 bases from J, the junction contained 11 bases not matched to a gene. Germline-derived CDR1 and CDR2 are LNHDA and SQIVND (reference sequence). Based on the CDR3 plus reference TRBV19 and TRBJ1-2, the full variable domain is DGGITQSPKYLFRKEGQNVTLSCEQNLNHDAMYWYRQDPGQGLRLIYYSQIVNDFQKGDIAEGYSVSREKKESFPLTVTSAQKNPTAFYLCASSPQQGANIYGYTFGSGTRLTVV.

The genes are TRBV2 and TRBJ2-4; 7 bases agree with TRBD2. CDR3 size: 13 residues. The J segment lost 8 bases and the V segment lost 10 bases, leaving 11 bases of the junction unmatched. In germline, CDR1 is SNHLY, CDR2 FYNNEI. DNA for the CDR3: TGTGCCACCAAGTCCGGGGAGGGTGACATTCAGTACTTC. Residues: CATKSGEGDIQYF.

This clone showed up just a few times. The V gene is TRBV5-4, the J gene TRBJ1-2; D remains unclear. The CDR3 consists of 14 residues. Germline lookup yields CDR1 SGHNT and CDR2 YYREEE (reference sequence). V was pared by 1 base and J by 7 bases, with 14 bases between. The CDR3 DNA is TGTGCCAGCAGCTTGAGCGTCCAAAGGTCTGGCTACACCTTC. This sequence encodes CASSLSVQRSGYTF. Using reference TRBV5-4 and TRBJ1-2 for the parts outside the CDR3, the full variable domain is ETGVTQSPTHLIKTRGQQVTLRCSSQSGHNTVSWYQQALGQGPQFIFQYYREEENGRGNFPPRFSGLQFPNYSSELNVNALELDDSALYLCASSLSVQRSGYTFGSGTRLTVV.

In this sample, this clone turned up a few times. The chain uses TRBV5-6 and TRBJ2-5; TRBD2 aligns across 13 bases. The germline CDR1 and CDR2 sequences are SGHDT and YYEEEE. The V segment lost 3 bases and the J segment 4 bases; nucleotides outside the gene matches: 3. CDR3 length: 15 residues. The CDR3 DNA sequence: TGTGCCAGCAGCTCGCGACTAGCGGGAGGAGAGACCCAGTACTTC. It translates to CASSSRLAGGETQYF. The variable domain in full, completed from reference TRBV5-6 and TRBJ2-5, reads DAGVTQSPTHLIKTRGQQVTLRCSPKSGHDTVSWYQQALGQGPQFIFQYYEEEERQRGNFPDRFSGHQFPNYSSELNVNALLLGDSALYLCASSSRLAGGETQYFGPGTRLLVL.

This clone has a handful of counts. The CDR3 reads CASSPIAGGTGKGEQFF. The CDR3 DNA sequence: TGTGCCAGCAGCCCAATCGCGGGAGGCACAGGAAAGGGTGAGCAGTTCTTC. The rearrangement uses TRBV5-4 and TRBJ2-1, with 8 bases aligning to TRBD2. This CDR3 has 17 residues. The germline CDR1 and CDR2 sequences are SGHNT and YYREEE (reference sequence). The V segment lost 4 bases and the J segment 9 bases; nucleotides outside the gene matches: 18.

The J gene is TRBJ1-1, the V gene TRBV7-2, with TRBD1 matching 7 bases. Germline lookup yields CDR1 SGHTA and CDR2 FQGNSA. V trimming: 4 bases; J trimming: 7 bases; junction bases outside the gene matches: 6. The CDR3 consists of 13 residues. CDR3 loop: CASSSRGAVEAFF. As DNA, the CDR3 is TGTGCCAGCAGCTCCAGGGGGGCGGTTGAAGCTTTCTTT.

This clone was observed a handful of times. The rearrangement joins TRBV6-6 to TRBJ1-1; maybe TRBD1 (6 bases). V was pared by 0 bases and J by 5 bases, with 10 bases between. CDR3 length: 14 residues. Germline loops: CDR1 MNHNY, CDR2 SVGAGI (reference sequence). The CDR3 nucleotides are TGTGCCAGCAGTTACTCGGGGGGGCGGACTGAAGCTTTCTTT. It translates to CASSYSGGRTEAFF.

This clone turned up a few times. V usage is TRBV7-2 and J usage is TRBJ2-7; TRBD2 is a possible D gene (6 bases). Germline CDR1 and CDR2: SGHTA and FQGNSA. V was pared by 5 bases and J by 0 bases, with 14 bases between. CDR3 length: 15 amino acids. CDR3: CASSTGRGISYEQYF. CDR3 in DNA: TGTGCCAGCAGCACCGGGCGCGGGATCTCCTACGAGCAGTACTTC.

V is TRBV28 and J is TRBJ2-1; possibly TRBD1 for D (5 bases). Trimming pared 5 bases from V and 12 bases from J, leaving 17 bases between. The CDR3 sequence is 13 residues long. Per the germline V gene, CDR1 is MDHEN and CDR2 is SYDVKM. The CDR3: CASSLPRQFWQFF. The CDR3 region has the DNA TGTGCCAGCAGTCTCCCGAGACAGTTTTGGCAGTTCTTC.

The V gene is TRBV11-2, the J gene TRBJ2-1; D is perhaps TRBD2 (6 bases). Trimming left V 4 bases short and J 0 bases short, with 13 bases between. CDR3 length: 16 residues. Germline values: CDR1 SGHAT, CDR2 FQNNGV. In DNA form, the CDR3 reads TGTGCCAGCAGCTACAGGAGGGACCGCTCCTACAATGAGCAGTTCTTC. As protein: CASSYRRDRSYNEQFF.

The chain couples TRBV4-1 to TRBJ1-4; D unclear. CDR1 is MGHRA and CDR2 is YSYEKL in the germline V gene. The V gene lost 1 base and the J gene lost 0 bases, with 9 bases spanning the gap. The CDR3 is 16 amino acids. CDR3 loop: CASSQVIIATNEKLFF. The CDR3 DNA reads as TGCGCCAGCAGCCAAGTAATTATAGCAACTAATGAAAAACTGTTTTTT.

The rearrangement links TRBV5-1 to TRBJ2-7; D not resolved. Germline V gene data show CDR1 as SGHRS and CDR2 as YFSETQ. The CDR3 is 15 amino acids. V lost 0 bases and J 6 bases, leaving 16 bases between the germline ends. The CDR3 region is CASSLGTRSFSEQYV. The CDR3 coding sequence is TGCGCCAGCAGCTTGGGTACCAGGTCCTTCTCCGAGCAGTACGTC.

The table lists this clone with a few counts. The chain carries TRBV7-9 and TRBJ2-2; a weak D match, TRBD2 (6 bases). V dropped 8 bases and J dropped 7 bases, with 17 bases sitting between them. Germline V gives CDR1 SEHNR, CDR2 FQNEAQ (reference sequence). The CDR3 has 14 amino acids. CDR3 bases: TGTGCCAGCGCCAGACTAGGGGCTGACGGGGAGCTGTTTTTT. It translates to CASARLGADGELFF.

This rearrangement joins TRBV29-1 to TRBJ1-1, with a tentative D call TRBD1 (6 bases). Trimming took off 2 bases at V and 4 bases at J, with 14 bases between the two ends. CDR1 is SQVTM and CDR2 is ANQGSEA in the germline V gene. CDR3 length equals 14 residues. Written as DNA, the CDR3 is TGCAGCGTTGAACGGGATTTAGGGGGCACTGAAGCTTTCTTT. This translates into CSVERDLGGTEAFF.

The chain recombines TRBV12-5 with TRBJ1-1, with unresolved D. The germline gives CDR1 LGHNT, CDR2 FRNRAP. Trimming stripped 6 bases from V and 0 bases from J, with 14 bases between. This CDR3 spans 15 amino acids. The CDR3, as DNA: TGTGCTAGTGGCCCCTCGGGAGGAATGAACACTGAAGCTTTCTTT. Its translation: CASGPSGGMNTEAFF.

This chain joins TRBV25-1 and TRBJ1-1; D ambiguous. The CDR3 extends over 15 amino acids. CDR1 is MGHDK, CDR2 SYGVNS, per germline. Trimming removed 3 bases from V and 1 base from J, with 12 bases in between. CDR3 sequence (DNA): TGTGCCAGCAGTGACAGCGGGCGCGGGAACACTGAAGCTTTCTTT. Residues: CASSDSGRGNTEAFF.

The CDR3 coding sequence is TGTGCCAGCAGCTCAACCCGCCTAGCGACCGATGAACTCAATGAGCAGTTCTTC. Translated, it gives CASSSTRLATDELNEQFF. The rearrangement joins TRBV7-9 to TRBJ2-1, with a tentative D call TRBD2 (6 bases). V was pared by 4 bases and J by 6 bases, with 25 bases between. The CDR3 totals 18 residues. Germline lookup yields CDR1 SEHNR and CDR2 FQNEAQ (reference sequence).

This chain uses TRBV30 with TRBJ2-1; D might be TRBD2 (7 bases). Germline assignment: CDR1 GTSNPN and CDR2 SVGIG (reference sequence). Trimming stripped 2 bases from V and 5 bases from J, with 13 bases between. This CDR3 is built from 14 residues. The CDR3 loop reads CAWSNGGPHNEQFF. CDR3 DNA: TGTGCCTGGAGTAACGGGGGGCCCCACAATGAGCAGTTCTTC.

This chain's CDR3 is CARPGLRAGELFF. In DNA form, the CDR3 reads TGTGCCAGACCGGGACTAAGGGCCGGGGAGCTGTTTTTT. The rearrangement joins TRBV21-1 to TRBJ2-2; the table's D gene call, TRBD2, was not cross checked with the DNA. TRBV21-1 is a documented pseudogene. The CDR3 contains 13 residues.

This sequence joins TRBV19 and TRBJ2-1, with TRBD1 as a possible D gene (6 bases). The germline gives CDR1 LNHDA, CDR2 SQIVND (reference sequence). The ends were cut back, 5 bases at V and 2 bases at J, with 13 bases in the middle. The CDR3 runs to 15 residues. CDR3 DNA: TGTGCCAGTAGTTTCCGACAGGCCGCCTACAATGAGCAGTTCTTC. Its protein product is CASSFRQAAYNEQFF. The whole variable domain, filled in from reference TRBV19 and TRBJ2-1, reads DGGITQSPKYLFRKEGQNVTLSCEQNLNHDAMYWYRQDPGQGLRLIYYSQIVNDFQKGDIAEGYSVSREKKESFPLTVTSAQKNPTAFYLCASSFRQAAYNEQFFGPGTRLTVL.

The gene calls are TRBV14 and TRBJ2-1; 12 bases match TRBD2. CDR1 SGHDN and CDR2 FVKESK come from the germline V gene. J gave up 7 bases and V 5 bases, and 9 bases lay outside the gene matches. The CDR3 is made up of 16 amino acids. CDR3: CASSGRLAGVINEQFF. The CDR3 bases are TGTGCCAGCAGCGGACGACTAGCGGGAGTAATAAATGAGCAGTTCTTC. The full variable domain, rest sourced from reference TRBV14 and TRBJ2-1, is EAGVTQFPSHSVIEKGQTVTLRCDPISGHDNLYWYRRVMGKEIKFLLHFVKESKQDESGMPNNRFLAERTGGTYSTLKVQPAELEDSGVYFCASSGRLAGVINEQFFGPGTRLTVL.

The CDR3 region is CASSRGPGLAGPNEQFF. The CDR3, as DNA: TGTGCCAGCAGCCGGGGTCCCGGACTAGCGGGGCCCAATGAGCAGTTCTTC. The chain combines TRBV5-4 with TRBJ2-1; 12 nucleotides match TRBD2. The V and J ends lost 4 bases and 6 bases, in that order; junction bases with no gene match: 11. The germline V gene has CDR1 SGHNT and CDR2 YYREEE (reference sequence). The CDR3 covers 17 residues.

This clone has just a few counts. The CDR3 bases are TGTGCCAGCAGCTTAGAGTCACTAGTTTCCTACAATGAGCAGTTCTTC. It codes for CASSLESLVSYNEQFF. The V and J genes are TRBV7-2 and TRBJ2-1; D possibly corresponds to TRBD2 (5 bases). The germline V and J ends were trimmed by 1 base and 1 base, with 11 bases remaining between them. Germline V gives CDR1 SGHTA, CDR2 FQGNSA. There are 16 residues in the CDR3.

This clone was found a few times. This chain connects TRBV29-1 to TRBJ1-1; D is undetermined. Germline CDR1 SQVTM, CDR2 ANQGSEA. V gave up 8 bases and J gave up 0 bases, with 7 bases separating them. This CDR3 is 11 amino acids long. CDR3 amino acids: CSSELNTEAFF. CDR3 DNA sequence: TGCAGCTCGGAGTTGAACACTGAAGCTTTCTTT.